Below are 15 T cell receptor beta chains sequenced from a single sample in a study of CD4+ T cells in melanoma. Using immunoSEQ multiplex PCR, the repertoire was profiled, and TCRdb retains in-frame clones only, with some absent. The sample holds around 110,000 clones, about 90% seen once. The specimen was peripheral blood. These receptors all come from a human donor with melanoma.

V is TRBV11-2 and J is TRBJ2-5; the match to TRBD2 covers 8 bases. The CDR3 contains 15 residues. V lost 3 bases, J lost 4 bases, and 7 bases stayed unmatched. The germline gives CDR1 SGHAT, CDR2 FQNNGV. The CDR3, as DNA: TGTGCCAGCAGCTTCTTAAGCGGGGGAGGAGAGACCCAGTACTTC. This codes for CASSFLSGGGETQYF.

V usage is TRBV11-2 and J usage is TRBJ2-1, with 11 bases identical to TRBD2. V shed 5 bases and J 4 bases; nucleotides not matched to a gene: 7. The length of the CDR3 is 16 residues. CDR1 and CDR2 from the germline V gene are SGHAT and FQNNGV. The CDR3 nucleotides read TGTGCCAGCAGCCCCACCGTAGCGGGGGGGTACAATGAGCAGTTCTTC. This codes for CASSPTVAGGYNEQFF.

This chain uses TRBV7-2 with TRBJ1-5; 7 bases match TRBD1. Germline lookup yields CDR1 SGHTA and CDR2 FQGNSA. The CDR3 runs 14 residues. V shed 5 bases, J shed 5 bases, and the junction held 6 bases outside the gene matches. This CDR3 reads CASSPGQWHQPQHF. For the CDR3, the DNA is TGTGCCAGCAGCCCGGGACAGTGGCATCAGCCCCAGCATTTT.

The gene calls are TRBV2 and TRBJ1-4, with TRBD1 matching 10 bases. The germline CDR1 and CDR2 sequences are SNHLY and FYNNEI. The V segment lost 10 bases and the J segment 8 bases; nucleotides outside the gene matches: 4. The CDR3 has 12 residues. The CDR3 reads CANSGQGEKLFF. The CDR3 DNA is TGTGCCAATTCGGGACAGGGGGAAAAACTGTTTTTT.

The chain couples TRBV7-2 to TRBJ2-7, with a possible D match to TRBD2 (5 bases). The CDR3 consists of 13 residues. V was trimmed by 3 bases and J by 7 bases, leaving 13 bases between them. Germline CDR1 reads SGHTA; CDR2 reads FQGNSA. The CDR3 is CASSFGLKKEQYF. CDR3 DNA: TGTGCCAGCAGCTTCGGACTGAAGAAGGAGCAGTACTTC.

The chain links TRBV28 to TRBJ2-7; 8 bases are shared with TRBD1. The CDR3 totals 13 residues. Germline loops: CDR1 MDHEN, CDR2 SYDVKM. The V and J ends lost 6 bases and 8 bases, in that order; junction bases with no gene match: 9. CDR3 coding DNA: TGTGCCAGCAGAACCGGACAGGGAGCCAAGCAGTACTTC. Its translation is CASRTGQGAKQYF. Based on the CDR3 plus reference TRBV28 and TRBJ2-7, the full variable domain is DVKVTQSSRYLVKRTGEKVFLECVQDMDHENMFWYRQDPGLGLRLIYFSYDVKMKEKGDIPEGYSVSREKKERFSLILESASTNQTSMYLCASRTGQGAKQYFGPGTRLTVT.

Note on this clone: Additional DNA sequences in this sample encode the identical CDR3. The chain couples TRBV18 to TRBJ2-7; 12 bases are a match to TRBD2. The CDR3 extends over 15 amino acids. Germline V gene sequence: CDR1 KGHSH, CDR2 LQKENI. The V gene end was trimmed by 2 bases and the J gene end by 1 base; junction bases not matched to a gene: 0. Here the CDR3 DNA reads TGTGCCAGCTCACCAGGGACTAGCGGGTCCTACGAGCAGTACTTC. It specifies CASSPGTSGSYEQYF. Full variable domain (missing parts from reference TRBV18 and TRBJ2-7): NAGVMQNPRHLVRRRGQEARLRCSPMKGHSHVYWYRQLPEEGLKFMVYLQKENIIDESGMPKERFSAEFPKEGPSILRIQQVVRGDSAAYFCASSPGTSGSYEQYFGPGTRLTVT.

The rearrangement links TRBV30 to TRBJ1-1, with D possibly TRBD1 on 5 matching bases. CDR1 GTSNPN and CDR2 SVGIG come from the germline V gene (reference sequence). V was clipped by 2 bases and J by 0 bases, with 10 bases between them. The CDR3 loop spans 14 amino acids. The CDR3 sequence is CAWSSGKMNTEAFF. Written as DNA, the CDR3 is TGTGCCTGGAGTTCAGGGAAGATGAACACTGAAGCTTTCTTT.

This chain uses TRBV28 with TRBJ2-1; 9 nucleotides match TRBD2. V lost 7 bases and J lost 0; bases outside the gene matches: 7. Germline V gives CDR1 MDHEN, CDR2 SYDVKM. The CDR3 is made up of 16 amino acids. The CDR3 DNA reads TGTGCCAGCACCGGACTAGCGAAGAGCTCCTACAATGAGCAGTTCTTC. Encoded protein: CASTGLAKSSYNEQFF.

This sequence joins TRBV27 and TRBJ2-7; D unclear. Trimming removed 4 bases from V and 0 bases from J, with 7 bases in between. Germline V gene data show CDR1 as MNHEY and CDR2 as SMNVEV (reference sequence). This CDR3 has 13 residues. CDR3 sequence (DNA): TGTGCCAGCAGTTGGATAAGCTCCTACGAGCAGTACTTC. It encodes CASSWISSYEQYF.

The chain joins TRBV4-3 to TRBJ2-1; 8 bases match TRBD2. Looked up from germline, CDR1 is LGHNA and CDR2 is YSLEER. After removal of 0 bases from V and 1 base from J, the junction contained 2 bases not matched to a gene. The CDR3 spans 16 residues. The CDR3 DNA is TGCGCCAGCAGCCAAGATAGCGGGGTTTCCTACAATGAGCAGTTCTTC. It specifies CASSQDSGVSYNEQFF.

The rearrangement links TRBV5-6 to TRBJ2-2; D unresolved. The V and J ends lost 5 bases and 3 bases respectively, with 8 bases between them. This CDR3 has 13 amino acids. From germline, CDR1 is SGHDT and CDR2 YYEEEE. CDR3 sequence: CASRGLDTGELFF. CDR3 DNA sequence: TGTGCCAGCAGAGGGTTGGACACCGGGGAGCTGTTTTTT.

The rearrangement links TRBV30 to TRBJ1-5, with D possibly matching TRBD1 (6 bases). The CDR3 sequence is 14 residues long. Germline V CDR1 and CDR2: GTSNPN, SVGIG (reference sequence). V was pared by 3 bases and J by 7 bases, with 16 bases between. Written as DNA, the CDR3 is TGTGCCTGGAGCCAGGGGCCCGAGGAACAGCCCCAGCATTTT. Translated, it gives CAWSQGPEEQPQHF.

The CDR3 sequence: CASSLTDSPLHF. The CDR3 bases are TGCGCCAGCAGCTTAACGGATTCACCCCTCCACTTT. The chain links TRBV5-1 to TRBJ1-6; no definite D call. V was clipped by 2 bases and J by 8 bases, with 5 bases between them. CDR3 length equals 12 residues. From germline, CDR1 is SGHRS and CDR2 YFSETQ.

This chain joins TRBV4-1 and TRBJ2-5; D gene unclear. The CDR3 is 12 residues long. The V gene's germline CDR1 is MGHRA and CDR2 YSYEKL. V was trimmed by 0 bases and J by 2 bases, leaving 1 base between them. Written as DNA, the CDR3 is TGCGCCAGCAGCCAAGATCAAGAGACCCAGTACTTC. The encoded protein is CASSQDQETQYF.